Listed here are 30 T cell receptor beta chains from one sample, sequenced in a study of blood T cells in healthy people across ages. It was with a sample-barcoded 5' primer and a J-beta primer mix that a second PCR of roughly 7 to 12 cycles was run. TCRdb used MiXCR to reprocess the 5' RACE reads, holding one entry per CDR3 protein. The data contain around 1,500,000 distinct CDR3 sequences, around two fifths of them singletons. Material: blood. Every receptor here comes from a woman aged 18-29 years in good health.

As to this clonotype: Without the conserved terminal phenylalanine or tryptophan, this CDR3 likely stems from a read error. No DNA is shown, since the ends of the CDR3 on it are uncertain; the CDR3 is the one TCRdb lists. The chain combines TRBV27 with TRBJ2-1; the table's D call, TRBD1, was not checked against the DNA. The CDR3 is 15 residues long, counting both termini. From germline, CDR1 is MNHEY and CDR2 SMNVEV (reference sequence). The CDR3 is CASRAPLSYGYTFGS.

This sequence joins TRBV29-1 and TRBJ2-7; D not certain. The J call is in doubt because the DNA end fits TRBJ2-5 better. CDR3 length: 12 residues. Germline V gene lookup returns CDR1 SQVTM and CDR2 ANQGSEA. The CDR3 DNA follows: TGCAGCGTTGTAGACCAGTTGCAGACCCAGTACTTC. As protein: CSVVDQLQTQYF.

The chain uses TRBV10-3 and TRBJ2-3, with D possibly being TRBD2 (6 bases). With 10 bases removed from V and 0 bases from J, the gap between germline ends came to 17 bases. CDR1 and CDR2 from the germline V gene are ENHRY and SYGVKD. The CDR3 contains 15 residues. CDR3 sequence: CATDPGGISTDTQYF. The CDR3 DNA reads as TGTGCCACTGACCCGGGCGGGATTAGCACAGATACGCAGTATTTT.

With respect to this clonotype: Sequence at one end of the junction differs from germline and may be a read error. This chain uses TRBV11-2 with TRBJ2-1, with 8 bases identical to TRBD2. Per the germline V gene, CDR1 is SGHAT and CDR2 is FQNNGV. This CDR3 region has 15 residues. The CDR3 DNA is TGTGCCGGCAGCTTAGAAGCGGGAGTGAACAATGAGCAGTTCTTC. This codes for CAGSLEAGVNNEQFF.

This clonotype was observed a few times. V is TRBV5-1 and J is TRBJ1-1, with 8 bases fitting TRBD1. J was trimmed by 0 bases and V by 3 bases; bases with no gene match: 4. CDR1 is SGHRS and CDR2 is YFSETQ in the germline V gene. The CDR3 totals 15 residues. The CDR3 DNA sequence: TGCGCCAGCAGCTGGAAGACAGGGGTGAACACTGAAGCTTTCTTT. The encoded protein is CASSWKTGVNTEAFF.

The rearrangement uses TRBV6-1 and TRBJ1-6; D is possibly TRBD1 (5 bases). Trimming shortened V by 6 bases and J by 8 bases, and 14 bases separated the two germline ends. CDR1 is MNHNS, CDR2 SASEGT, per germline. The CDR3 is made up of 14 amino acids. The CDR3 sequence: CASRGRGTDSPLHF. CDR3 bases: TGTGCCAGCAGGGGGCGGGGAACCGATTCACCCCTCCACTTT.

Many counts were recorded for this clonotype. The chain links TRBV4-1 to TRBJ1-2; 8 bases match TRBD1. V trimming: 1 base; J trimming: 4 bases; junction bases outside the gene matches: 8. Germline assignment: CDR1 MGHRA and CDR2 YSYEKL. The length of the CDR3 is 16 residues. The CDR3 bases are TGCGCCAGCAGCCAAGGGGGGACAGGTTCTTCCTATGGCTACACCTTC. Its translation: CASSQGGTGSSYGYTF.

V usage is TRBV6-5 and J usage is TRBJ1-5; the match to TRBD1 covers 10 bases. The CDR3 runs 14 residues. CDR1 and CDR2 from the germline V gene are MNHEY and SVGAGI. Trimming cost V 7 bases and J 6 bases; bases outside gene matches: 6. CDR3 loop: CASNSGTGVQPQHF. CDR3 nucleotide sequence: TGTGCCAGCAACTCCGGGACAGGGGTTCAGCCCCAGCATTTT.

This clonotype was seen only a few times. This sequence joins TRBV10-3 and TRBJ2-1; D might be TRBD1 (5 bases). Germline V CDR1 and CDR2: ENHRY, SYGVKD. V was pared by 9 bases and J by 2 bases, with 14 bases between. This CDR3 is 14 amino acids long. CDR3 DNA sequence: TGTGCCATGGGCCAGGGTCCGGCCTACAATGAGCAGTTCTTC. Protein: CAMGQGPAYNEQFF.

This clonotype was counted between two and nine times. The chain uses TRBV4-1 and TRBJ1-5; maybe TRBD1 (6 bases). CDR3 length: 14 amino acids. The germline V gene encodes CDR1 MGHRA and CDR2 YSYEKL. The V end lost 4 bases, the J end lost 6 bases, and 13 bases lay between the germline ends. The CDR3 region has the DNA TGCGCCAGCAGCCGGTACGGGGGCCCTCAGCCCCAGCATTTT. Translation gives CASSRYGGPQPQHF.

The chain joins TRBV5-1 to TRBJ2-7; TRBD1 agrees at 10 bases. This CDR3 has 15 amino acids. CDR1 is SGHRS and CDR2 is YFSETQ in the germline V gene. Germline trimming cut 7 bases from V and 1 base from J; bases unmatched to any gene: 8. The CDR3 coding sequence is TGCGCCAGCGGACCCGGGACAGGGGCGTCCTACGAGCAGTACTTC. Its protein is CASGPGTGASYEQYF.

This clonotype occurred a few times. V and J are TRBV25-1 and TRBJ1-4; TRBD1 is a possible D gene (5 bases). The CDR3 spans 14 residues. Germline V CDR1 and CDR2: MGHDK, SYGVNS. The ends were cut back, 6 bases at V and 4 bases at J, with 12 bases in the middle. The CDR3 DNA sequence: TGTGCCAGCAGGGATGGGGGGGGTAATGAAAAACTGTTTTTT. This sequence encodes CASRDGGGNEKLFF.

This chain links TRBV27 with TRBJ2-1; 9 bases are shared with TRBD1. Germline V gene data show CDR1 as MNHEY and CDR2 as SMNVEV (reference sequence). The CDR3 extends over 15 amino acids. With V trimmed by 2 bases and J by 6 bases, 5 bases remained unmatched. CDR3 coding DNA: TGTGCCAGCAGTTTAAGGGGACAGGGTGGCAATGAGCAGTTCTTC. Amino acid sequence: CASSLRGQGGNEQFF.

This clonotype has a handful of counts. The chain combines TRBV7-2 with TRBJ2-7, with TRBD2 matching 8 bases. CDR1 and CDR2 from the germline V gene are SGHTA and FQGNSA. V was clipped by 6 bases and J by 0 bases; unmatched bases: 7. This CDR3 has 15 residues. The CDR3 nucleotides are TGTGCCAGCAGAGTTAGCGGGGTCAGCTCCTACGAGCAGTACTTC. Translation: CASRVSGVSSYEQYF.

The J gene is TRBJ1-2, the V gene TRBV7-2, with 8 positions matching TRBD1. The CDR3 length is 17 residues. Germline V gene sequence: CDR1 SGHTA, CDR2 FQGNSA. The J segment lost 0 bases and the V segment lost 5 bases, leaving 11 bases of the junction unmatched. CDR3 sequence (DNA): TGTGCCAGCAGCACTAGACAGGGGCTTATCTCTAACTATGGCTACACCTTC. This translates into CASSTRQGLISNYGYTF.

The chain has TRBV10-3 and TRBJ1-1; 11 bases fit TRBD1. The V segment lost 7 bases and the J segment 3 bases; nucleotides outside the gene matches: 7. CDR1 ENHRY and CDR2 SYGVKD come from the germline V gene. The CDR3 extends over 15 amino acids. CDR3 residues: CAIKKTGQGDTEAFF. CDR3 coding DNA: TGTGCCATCAAAAAGACGGGACAGGGGGACACTGAAGCTTTCTTT.

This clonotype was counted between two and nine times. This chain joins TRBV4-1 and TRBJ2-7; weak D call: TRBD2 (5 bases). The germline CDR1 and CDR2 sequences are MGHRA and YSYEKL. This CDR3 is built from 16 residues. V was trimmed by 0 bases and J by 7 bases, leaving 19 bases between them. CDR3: CASSQEGRTGHYEQYF. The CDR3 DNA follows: TGCGCCAGCAGCCAAGAAGGGAGAACCGGCCATTATGAGCAGTACTTC.

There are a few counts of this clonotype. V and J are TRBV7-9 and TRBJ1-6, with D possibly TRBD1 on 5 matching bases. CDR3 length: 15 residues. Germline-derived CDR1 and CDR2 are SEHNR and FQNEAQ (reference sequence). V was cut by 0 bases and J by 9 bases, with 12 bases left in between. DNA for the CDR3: TGTGCCAGCAGCTTAGCGTTGGGGGTTCGTTCACCCCTCCACTTT. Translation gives CASSLALGVRSPLHF.

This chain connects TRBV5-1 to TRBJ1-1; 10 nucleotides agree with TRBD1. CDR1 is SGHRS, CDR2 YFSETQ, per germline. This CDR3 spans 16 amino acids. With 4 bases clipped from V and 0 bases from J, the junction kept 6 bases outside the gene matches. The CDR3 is CASSGGTGDLNTEAFF. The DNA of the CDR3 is TGCGCCAGCAGCGGCGGGACAGGGGACTTGAACACTGAAGCTTTCTTT.

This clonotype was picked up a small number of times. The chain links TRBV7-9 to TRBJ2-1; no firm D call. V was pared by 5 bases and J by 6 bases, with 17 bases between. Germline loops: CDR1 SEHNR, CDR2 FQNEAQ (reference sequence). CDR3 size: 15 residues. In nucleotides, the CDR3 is TGTGCCAGCAGCCCTCCCCTCTCCGAAGCCAATGAGCAGTTCTTC. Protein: CASSPPLSEANEQFF.

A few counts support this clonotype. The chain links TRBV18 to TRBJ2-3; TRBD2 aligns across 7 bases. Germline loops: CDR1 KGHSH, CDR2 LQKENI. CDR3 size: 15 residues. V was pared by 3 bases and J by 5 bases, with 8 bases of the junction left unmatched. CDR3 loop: CASSPNAGEGDTQYF. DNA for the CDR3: TGTGCCAGCTCACCTAACGCGGGGGAAGGAGATACGCAGTATTTT.

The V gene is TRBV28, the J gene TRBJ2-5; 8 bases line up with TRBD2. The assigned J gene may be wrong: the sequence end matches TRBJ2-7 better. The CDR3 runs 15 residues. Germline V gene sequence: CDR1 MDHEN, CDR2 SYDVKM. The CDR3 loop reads CASSPGGNRDYEQYF. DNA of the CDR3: TGTGCCAGCAGCCCGGGGGGGAACAGAGACTACGAGCAGTACTTC.

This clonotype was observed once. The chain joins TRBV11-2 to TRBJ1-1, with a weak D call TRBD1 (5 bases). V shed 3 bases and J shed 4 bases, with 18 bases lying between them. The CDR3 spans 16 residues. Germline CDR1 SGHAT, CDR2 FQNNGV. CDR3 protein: CASSFGGMGVGTEAFF. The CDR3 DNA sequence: TGTGCCAGCAGCTTTGGCGGTATGGGGGTAGGCACTGAAGCTTTCTTT.

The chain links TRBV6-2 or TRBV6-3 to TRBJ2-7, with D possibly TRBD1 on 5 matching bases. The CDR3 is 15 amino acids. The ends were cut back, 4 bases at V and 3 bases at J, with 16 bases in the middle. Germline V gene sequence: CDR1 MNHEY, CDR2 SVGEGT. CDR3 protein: CASSSSGLLGYEQYF. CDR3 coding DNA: TGTGCCAGCAGTTCCTCAGGGCTACTTGGCTACGAGCAGTACTTC.

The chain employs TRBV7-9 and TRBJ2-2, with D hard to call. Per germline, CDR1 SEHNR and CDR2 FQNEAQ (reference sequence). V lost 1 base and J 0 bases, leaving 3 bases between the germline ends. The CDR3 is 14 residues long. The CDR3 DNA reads TGTGCCAGCAGCTTAGTGTCGAACACCGGGGAGCTGTTTTTT. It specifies CASSLVSNTGELFF.

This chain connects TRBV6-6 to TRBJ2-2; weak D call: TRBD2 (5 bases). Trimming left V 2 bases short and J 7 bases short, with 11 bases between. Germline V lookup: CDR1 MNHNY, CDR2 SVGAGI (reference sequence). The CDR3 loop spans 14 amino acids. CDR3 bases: TGTGCCAGCAGTTACGAGGGAGTGAGCGGGGAGCTGTTTTTT. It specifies CASSYEGVSGELFF.

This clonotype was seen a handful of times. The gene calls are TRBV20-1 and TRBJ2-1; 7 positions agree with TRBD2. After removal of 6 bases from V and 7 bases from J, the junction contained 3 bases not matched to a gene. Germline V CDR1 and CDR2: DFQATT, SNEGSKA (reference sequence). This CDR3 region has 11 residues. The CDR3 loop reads CSAGGRNEQFF. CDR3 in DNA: TGCAGTGCCGGCGGGAGAAATGAGCAGTTCTTC.

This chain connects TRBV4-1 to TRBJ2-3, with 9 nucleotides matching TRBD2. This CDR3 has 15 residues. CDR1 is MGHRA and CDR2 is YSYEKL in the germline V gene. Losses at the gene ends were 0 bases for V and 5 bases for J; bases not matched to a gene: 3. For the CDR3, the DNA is TGCGCCAGCAGCCAAGATACACTAGCGGGAGATACGCAGTATTTT. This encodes CASSQDTLAGDTQYF.

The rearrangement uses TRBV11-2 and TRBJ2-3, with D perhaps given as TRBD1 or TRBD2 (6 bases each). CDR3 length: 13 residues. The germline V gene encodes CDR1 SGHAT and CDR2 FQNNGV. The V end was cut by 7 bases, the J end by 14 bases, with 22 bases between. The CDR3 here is CASIPGATGRMYF. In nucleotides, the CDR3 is TGTGCCAGCATCCCGGGGGCAACCGGGAGAATGTATTTT.

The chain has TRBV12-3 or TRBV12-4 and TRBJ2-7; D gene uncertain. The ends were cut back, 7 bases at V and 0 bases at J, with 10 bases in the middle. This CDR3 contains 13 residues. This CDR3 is CASTADSSYEQYF. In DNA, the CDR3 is TGTGCCAGCACCGCCGATTCCTCCTACGAGCAGTACTTC.